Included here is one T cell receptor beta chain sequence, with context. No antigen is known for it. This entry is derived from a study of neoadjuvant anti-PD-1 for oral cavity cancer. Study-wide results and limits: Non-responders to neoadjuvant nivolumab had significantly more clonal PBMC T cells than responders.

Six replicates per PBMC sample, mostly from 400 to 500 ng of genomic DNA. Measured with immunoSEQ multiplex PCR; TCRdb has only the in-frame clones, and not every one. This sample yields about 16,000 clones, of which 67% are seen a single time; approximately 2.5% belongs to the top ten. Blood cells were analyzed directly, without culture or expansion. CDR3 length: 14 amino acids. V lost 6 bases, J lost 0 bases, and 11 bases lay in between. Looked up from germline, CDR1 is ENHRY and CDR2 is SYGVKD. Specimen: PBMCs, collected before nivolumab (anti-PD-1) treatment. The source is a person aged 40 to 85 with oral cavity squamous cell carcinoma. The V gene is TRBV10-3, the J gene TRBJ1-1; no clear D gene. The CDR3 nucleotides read TGTGCCATCAGCGAGACGAATATGAACACTGAAGCTTTCTTT. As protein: CAISETNMNTEAFF.